This entry features one TCR beta chain sequence. These data originate in a study of shared T cell receptors in the human thymus. Measured with immunoSEQ multiplex PCR; TCRdb has only the in-frame clones, and not every one. The table has 500,000 to 750,000 clones, roughly 90% seen once; the top ten hold around 0.01%. Germline-derived CDR1 and CDR2 are MDHEN and SYDVKM. V lost 6 bases to trimming and J lost 9 bases, with 9 bases between them. CDR3 length: 11 residues. These data also formed part of another study, on human thymus T cells. From that study: Corrective heart surgery yielded the resections from which the thymus tissue came.

The sample consisted of thymocytes. This chain connects TRBV28 to TRBJ2-1, with D uncertain. The sequence came from a boy less than two years old with a congenital heart defect. CDR3 sequence (DNA): TGTGCCAGCAGGATTAGTAGTGAGCAGTTCTTC. Its translation: CASRISSEQFF.